Sequencing of this TCR beta chain was carried out in a study of T cell changes during pregnancy in multiple sclerosis. The data were produced by immunoSEQ multiplex PCR, yet TCRdb's version contains in-frame clones alone and is incomplete. The sample holds approximately 70,000 clones, around nine tenths seen once. The CDR3 loop spans 13 amino acids. V gave up 6 bases and J gave up 6 bases; unmatched junction bases: 5. Germline values: CDR1 MNHEY, CDR2 SVGAGI. V is TRBV6-5 and J is TRBJ1-5, with TRBD1 matching over 7 bases. The TCR originated in a female donor with multiple sclerosis, enrolled in a pregnancy study. Sequencing used peripheral blood, obtained in the third trimester of pregnancy. The CDR3 loop reads CASSSDRVQPQHF. CDR3 in DNA: TGTGCCAGCAGCTCCGACAGGGTTCAGCCCCAGCATTTT.